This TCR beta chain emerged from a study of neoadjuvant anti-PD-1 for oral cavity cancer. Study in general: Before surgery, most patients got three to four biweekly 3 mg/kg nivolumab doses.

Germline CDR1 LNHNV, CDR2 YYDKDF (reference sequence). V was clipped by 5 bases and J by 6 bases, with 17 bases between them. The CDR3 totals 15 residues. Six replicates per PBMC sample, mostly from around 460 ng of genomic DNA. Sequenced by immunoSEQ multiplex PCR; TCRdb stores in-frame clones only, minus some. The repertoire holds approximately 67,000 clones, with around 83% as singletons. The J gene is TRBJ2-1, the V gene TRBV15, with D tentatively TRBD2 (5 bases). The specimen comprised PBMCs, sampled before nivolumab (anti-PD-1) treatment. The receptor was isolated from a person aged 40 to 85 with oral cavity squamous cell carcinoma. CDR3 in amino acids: CATSAYSGRSNEQFF. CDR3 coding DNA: TGTGCCACCAGCGCGTACAGTGGGAGATCCAATGAGCAGTTCTTC.